This entry describes one T cell receptor (beta chain). Its antigen is still unknown. Germline V gene sequence: CDR1 SGHRS, CDR2 YFSETQ. This CDR3 spans 15 amino acids. The germline V and J ends were trimmed by 2 bases and 6 bases, with 15 bases remaining between them. The data derive from a study of cytomegalovirus exposure and HLA in healthy donors. Looking at the study overall: From HLA-typed donors, an early data release held tens of millions of unique TCRs. Findings and caveats of the study: Some V segments, including TRBV6-2 and TRBV6-3, were excluded as indistinguishable. Presence/absence analyses rested on an assumption that sequencing depth was roughly uniform across donors. Prior analysis indicated that the majority of TCR beta V segments exhibited productivity approximately 90% or approximately 30% of the time.

A multiplex PCR was run with 60 Vbeta primers and 13 Jbeta primers. Profiled with immunoSEQ multiplex PCR; TCRdb holds only in-frame clones, not every one. This table has some 150,000 clones, roughly 79% appearing once. The chain is built from TRBV5-1 and TRBJ2-1, with D possibly TRBD2 on 5 matching bases. The sequence was collected from a woman aged 45-60 years in good health and CMV-seronegative. Material: PBMCs. The CDR3 sequence is CASSLEGASFNEQFF. The CDR3 nucleotides read TGCGCCAGCAGCTTAGAGGGAGCTAGTTTCAATGAGCAGTTCTTC.